This T cell receptor (beta chain) was profiled in a study of blood T cells in healthy people across ages. After removal of 5 bases from V and 2 bases from J, the junction contained 11 bases not matched to a gene. This CDR3 has 17 residues. Looked up from germline, CDR1 is SGHTA and CDR2 is FQGNSA. The second PCR ran about 6 to 11 cycles with a sample-barcoded 5' primer and J-beta primers. A template-switch adaptor containing 12 random nucleotides labeled each cDNA molecule. Sequencing of every sample gave 3 million or more CDR3-containing paired-end reads. One entry per CDR3 protein, called by TCRdb with MiXCR from the 5' RACE reads. Among about 900,000 distinct CDR3 sequences listed, roughly 50% were seen once. Study results and limitations: Naive CD4+ cells and diversity were both higher in long-lived donors than in aged donors.

About this clonotype itself: Its antigen is undetermined.

The sequenced material came from blood. The chain combines TRBV7-2 with TRBJ2-7, with 11 bases aligning to TRBD1. The TCR originated in a young man in good health. DNA of the CDR3: TGTGCCAGCAGCGTGGGGACAGGGGGTGCAGGGGCCTACGAGCAGTACTTC. The encoded protein is CASSVGTGGAGAYEQYF.